Each of the 14 T cell receptor beta chains below was sequenced from the same sample in a study of shared clonotypes between healthy human individuals. Sequencing was performed with immunoSEQ multiplex PCR; in TCRdb, only in-frame clones are kept and a portion is missing. The sample lists over a million clones; about 70% were seen once. The sample comprised memory CD4+ T cells sorted from blood. Documented subset: CD45RA-negative fraction. These receptors all come from a man between 18 and 35 years old in good health.

The chain recombines TRBV11-2 with TRBJ1-1; no firm D call. The CDR3 length is 13 residues. The germline V gene encodes CDR1 SGHAT and CDR2 FQNNGV. Trimming cost V 3 bases and J 1 base, with 6 bases left between them. The CDR3 region has the DNA TGTGCCAGCAGCTTCCAGCCGAACACTGAAGCTTTCTTT. Its translation: CASSFQPNTEAFF. The entire variable domain, with the rest obtained from reference TRBV11-2 and TRBJ1-1, is as follows: EAGVAQSPRYKIIEKRQSVAFWCNPISGHATLYWYQQILGQGPKLLIQFQNNGVVDDSQLPKDRFSAERLKGVDSTLKIQPAKLEDSAVYLCASSFQPNTEAFFGQGTRLTVV.

V is TRBV19 and J is TRBJ2-2; possible D gene TRBD2, 6 bases. The V gene's germline CDR1 is LNHDA and CDR2 SQIVND (reference sequence). V gave up 7 bases and J gave up 4 bases, with 16 bases separating them. The CDR3 contains 15 residues. DNA of the CDR3: TGTGCCAGTACCCCTGGGGGGAGACTCACCGGGGAGCTGTTTTTT. Protein: CASTPGGRLTGELFF.

CDR3 bases: TGTGCCAGCAGCTTTGAGTACAGCCCTACGCAGCAGTACTTC. This codes for CASSFEYSPTQQYF. The chain has TRBV5-6 and TRBJ2-7; D is undetermined. The CDR3 consists of 14 residues. Germline CDR1 SGHDT, CDR2 YYEEEE. V was trimmed by 2 bases and J by 8 bases, leaving 17 bases between them.

With respect to this clone: Other DNA sequences in the sample encode the same CDR3. The rearrangement links TRBV18 to TRBJ2-3; a possible D gene is TRBD2 (6 bases). This CDR3 spans 14 amino acids. The germline V gene has CDR1 KGHSH and CDR2 LQKENI. V lost 3 bases and J lost 1, with 8 bases in between. The DNA for the CDR3 is TGTGCCAGCTCACCGGCTAGCGGCACAGATACGCAGTATTTT. It yields the protein CASSPASGTDTQYF.

V usage is TRBV5-4 and J usage is TRBJ1-6; D may be TRBD1 (5 bases). Trimming shortened V by 1 base and J by 7 bases, and 12 bases separated the two germline ends. This CDR3 comprises 15 residues. Germline CDR1 SGHNT, CDR2 YYREEE (reference sequence). DNA for the CDR3: TGTGCCAGCAGCTTGTACGACAGTATGAATTCACCCCTCCACTTT. It specifies CASSLYDSMNSPLHF.

The chain uses TRBV5-8 and TRBJ1-5; 7 bases match TRBD1. Germline V lookup: CDR1 SGHTS, CDR2 YDEGEE. The CDR3 has 17 amino acids. Unmatched junction bases numbered 6, after V lost 0 bases and J lost 0 bases. CDR3 coding DNA: TGTGCCAGCAGCTTGGCCCTGGGACAGTCTAGCAATCAGCCCCAGCATTTT. It yields the protein CASSLALGQSSNQPQHF.

This clone was recorded once. The V and J genes are TRBV7-2 and TRBJ1-1; possible D gene TRBD1, 5 bases. The CDR3 sequence is 15 residues long. Trimming took 0 bases from V and 6 from J, leaving 14 bases between them. The V gene's germline CDR1 is SGHTA and CDR2 FQGNSA. Here the CDR3 reads CASSLAGGGKSEAFF. In DNA, the CDR3 is TGTGCCAGCAGCTTAGCTGGGGGGGGGAAATCTGAAGCTTTCTTT.

This chain uses TRBV4-1 with TRBJ2-1; TRBD2 agrees at 14 bases. Germline V gene lookup returns CDR1 MGHRA and CDR2 YSYEKL. This CDR3 has 17 amino acids. The J segment lost 5 bases and the V segment lost 0 bases, leaving 3 bases of the junction unmatched. Written as DNA, the CDR3 is TGCGCCAGCAGCCAAGAGACTAGCGGGAGGGGAAACAATGAGCAGTTCTTC. Protein: CASSQETSGRGNNEQFF.

The chain is built from TRBV6-5 and TRBJ2-2; 8 positions match TRBD1. Germline trimming cut 9 bases from V and 4 bases from J; bases unmatched to any gene: 10. From germline, CDR1 is MNHEY and CDR2 SVGAGI. The CDR3 length is 15 residues. Written as DNA, the CDR3 is TGTGCCAGTCGGACAGGGCAGTTGTTCACCGGGGAGCTGTTTTTT. This gives the protein CASRTGQLFTGELFF.

The chain carries TRBV19 and TRBJ1-1; D is uncertain. Germline CDR1 is LNHDA and CDR2 is SQIVND (reference sequence). V was shortened by 2 bases and J by 1 base, with 11 bases between the two germline ends. The CDR3 spans 15 residues. The CDR3 DNA reads as TGTGCCAGTAGTATACGGGTTAGGGAGAACACTGAAGCTTTCTTT. Translated, it gives CASSIRVRENTEAFF.

The chain is built from TRBV7-9 and TRBJ2-5, with 10 bases lining up with TRBD2. CDR1 is SEHNR, CDR2 FQNEAQ, per germline (reference sequence). CDR3 length: 15 residues. V gave up 2 bases and J gave up 2 bases; unmatched junction bases: 2. CDR3 bases: TGTGCCAGCAGCTTACTAGCGGGAGAACAAGAGACCCAGTACTTC. It codes for CASSLLAGEQETQYF.

Only one count was recorded for this clone. The rearrangement joins TRBV6-5 to TRBJ1-4, with D possibly being TRBD1 (5 bases). The germline CDR1 and CDR2 sequences are MNHEY and SVGAGI. This CDR3 comprises 14 residues. The V end was cut by 0 bases, the J end by 5 bases, with 7 bases between. The CDR3 region is CASSYSGGNEKLFF. The CDR3, as DNA: TGTGCCAGCAGTTACTCGGGGGGAAATGAAAAACTGTTTTTT.

The chain employs TRBV7-2 and TRBJ1-5, with 7 bases lining up with TRBD1. CDR1 is SGHTA and CDR2 is FQGNSA in the germline V gene. V was pared by 0 bases and J by 5 bases, with 4 bases of the junction left unmatched. The CDR3 is 15 residues long. The CDR3 region is CASSLADRVYQPQHF. CDR3 DNA: TGTGCCAGCAGCTTAGCCGACAGGGTATATCAGCCCCAGCATTTT.

This clone was found a few times. The chain employs TRBV27 and TRBJ1-5; the D is unclear. Germline CDR1 and CDR2: MNHEY and SMNVEV (reference sequence). This CDR3 contains 15 residues. Trimming stripped 5 bases from V and 0 bases from J, with 11 bases between. The CDR3 DNA reads as TGTGCCAGCAGTCCGAATTACAATAGCAATCAGCCCCAGCATTTT. This encodes CASSPNYNSNQPQHF.